This T cell receptor beta chain was retrieved from a study of blood T cell repertoires in COVID-19. Overall study: Acute and convalescent COVID-19 samples came from the United States, Italy and Spain. T cells, B-cell-depleted T cells, or PBMCs provided the cDNA or gDNA that served as material.

Original processing methods: Using reference gene primer amplification, nucleated cell counts were estimated. Data came from immunoSEQ multiplex PCR; TCRdb stores just in-frame clones and leaves some out. V and J calls and clone size come straight from that table; D and trimming were deduced from the DNA. The data show more than 400,000 clones, roughly 85% seen once. The sequence derives from a human donor in a cohort sampled during active COVID-19. The sequencing sample was made of peripheral blood.

The CDR3 nucleotides read TGTGCCAGCAGCTTAGGCCCGGGAAGCTCCTACGAGCAGTACTTC. Translated: CASSLGPGSSYEQYF. J is TRBJ2-7 and V is TRBV11-2; TRBD2 is a possible D gene (5 bases). The length of the CDR3 is 15 residues. V gave up 1 base and J gave up 0 bases, with 10 bases separating them. Germline V CDR1 and CDR2: SGHAT, FQNNGV.